This T cell receptor beta chain was documented in a study of cytomegalovirus exposure and HLA in healthy donors. General observations from the study: Association of a missense DCLRE1C variant with TCR beta V- and J-gene trimming was reported in a later analysis. Across HLA loci, a later analysis found differing TCR association rates, with DRB1 most and HLA-C fewest.

A note on this clone: Its antigen is not identified.

Primers: 60 Vbeta forward and 13 Jbeta reverse. Produced via immunoSEQ multiplex PCR; TCRdb's table is partial and in-frame only. This table has roughly 100,000 clones, more than 75% appearing once. With V trimmed by 4 bases and J by 6 bases, 3 bases remained unmatched. The CDR3 loop spans 15 amino acids. The germline V gene has CDR1 SGHTA and CDR2 FQGTGA. The donors were healthy bone marrow donors. The chain combines TRBV7-3 with TRBJ2-3; TRBD2 agrees at 14 bases. The receptor was isolated from a human donor in good health. The sample consisted of PBMCs. CDR3 residues: CASSSTSGRGDTQYF. The CDR3 DNA sequence: TGTGCCAGCAGCTCGACTAGCGGGAGGGGGGATACGCAGTATTTT.